Each of the 12 T cell receptor beta chains below was sequenced from the same sample in a study of cytomegalovirus exposure and HLA in healthy donors. Amplification used 60 Vbeta primers and 13 Jbeta primers. Profiling relied on immunoSEQ multiplex PCR, and the TCRdb table lists in-frame clones only, not all of them. This sample contains more than 95,000 clones. The source material was PBMCs. The receptors were sampled from a man younger than 40 in good health and CMV-seronegative.

This chain uses TRBV7-9 with TRBJ1-6; 12 bases are a match to TRBD1. Germline loops: CDR1 SEHNR, CDR2 FQNEAQ (reference sequence). Trimming removed 1 base from V and 3 bases from J; junction bases left unmatched: 4. The CDR3 extends over 18 amino acids. The CDR3 protein is CASSLVGTGGLYNSPLHF. In DNA form, the CDR3 reads TGTGCCAGCAGCTTAGTAGGGACAGGGGGCCTCTATAATTCACCCCTCCACTTT.

CDR3 loop: CASSPTGGLDTDTQYF. Here the CDR3 DNA reads TGTGCCAGCTCACCAACGGGAGGGTTGGACACAGATACGCAGTATTTT. The chain recombines TRBV18 with TRBJ2-3, with 8 bases that match TRBD2. There are 16 residues in the CDR3. The junction had 6 bases not matched to a gene; V was cut back by 2 bases and J by 2 bases. The germline V gene has CDR1 KGHSH and CDR2 LQKENI.

The chain carries TRBV11-2 and TRBJ2-1, with 8 bases fitting TRBD1. J was trimmed by 3 bases and V by 5 bases; bases with no gene match: 15. The CDR3 has 18 amino acids. Looked up from germline, CDR1 is SGHAT and CDR2 is FQNNGV. This CDR3 reads CASSPRDRTRLNYNEQFF. The CDR3 DNA reads as TGTGCCAGCAGCCCCCGGGACAGGACCCGGCTGAACTACAATGAGCAGTTCTTC.

The chain is built from TRBV5-4 and TRBJ2-2; tentative D call: TRBD1 (5 bases). V was trimmed by 2 bases and J by 8 bases, leaving 10 bases between them. The CDR3 runs to 13 residues. CDR1 and CDR2 (germline): SGHNT, YYREEE (reference sequence). The CDR3 coding sequence is TGTGCCAGCAGCTTTATGGGGCCAGGGGAGCTGTTTTTT. It translates to CASSFMGPGELFF.

The genes are TRBV19 and TRBJ2-1; TRBD2 matches 10 bases. This CDR3 contains 14 residues. CDR1 and CDR2 from the germline V gene are LNHDA and SQIVND (reference sequence). V lost 7 bases to trimming and J lost 4 bases; unmatched junction nucleotides: 4. The chain's CDR3 is CASTVLAGYNEQFF. In nucleotides, the CDR3 is TGTGCCAGTACGGTACTAGCGGGGTACAATGAGCAGTTCTTC.

The gene calls are TRBV10-3 and TRBJ2-5; 13 nucleotides agree with TRBD2. The end of the DNA is better explained by TRBJ2-7, so the J call may be wrong. Germline assignment: CDR1 ENHRY and CDR2 SYGVKD. There are 14 residues in the CDR3. This CDR3 is CAITGLAGSYEQYF. The CDR3 DNA sequence: TGTGCCATCACGGGACTAGCGGGGTCCTACGAGCAGTACTTC.

V and J are TRBV6-1 and TRBJ2-3; 8 nucleotides match TRBD2. CDR1 and CDR2 from the germline V gene are MNHNS and SASEGT. CDR3 size: 16 residues. With 4 bases clipped from V and 6 bases from J, the junction kept 12 bases outside the gene matches. The CDR3 loop reads CASSVLAGSTVDTQYF. The CDR3 coding sequence is TGTGCCAGCAGTGTTCTAGCGGGTAGCACAGTCGATACGCAGTATTTT.

J is TRBJ2-7 and V is TRBV4-1; 11 nucleotides align to TRBD2. The CDR3 has 17 residues. Germline V gives CDR1 MGHRA, CDR2 YSYEKL. J gave up 5 bases and V 3 bases, and 12 bases lay outside the gene matches. The DNA of the CDR3 is TGCGCCAGCAGCCAGGATCGGTTAGCGGGAGGGTCCCACGAGCAGTACTTC. Its protein is CASSQDRLAGGSHEQYF.

The V gene is TRBV4-2, the J gene TRBJ2-3; D perhaps matches TRBD2 (6 bases). CDR3 length: 18 amino acids. Germline V gene data show CDR1 as LGHNA and CDR2 as YNFKEQ. The V gene lost 4 bases and the J gene lost 2 bases, with 22 bases spanning the gap. The CDR3 spells CASSLTSGQRAFTDTQYF. DNA for the CDR3: TGTGCCAGCAGCCTAACCTCAGGGCAGCGGGCCTTCACAGATACGCAGTATTTT.

The rearrangement links TRBV7-2 to TRBJ2-3; 10 bases match TRBD2. The CDR3 length is 17 residues. J lost 6 bases, V lost 5 bases, and 14 bases had no gene match. Germline lookup yields CDR1 SGHTA and CDR2 FQGNSA. The CDR3 DNA follows: TGTGCCAGCAGCCGGATTACTAGCGGGACGACCGGGGATACGCAGTATTTT. This codes for CASSRITSGTTGDTQYF.

The V and J genes are TRBV7-2 and TRBJ2-1; TRBD1 might be the D (5 bases). Germline loops: CDR1 SGHTA, CDR2 FQGNSA. Trimming took 1 base from V and 5 from J, leaving 12 bases between them. The CDR3 has 15 residues. CDR3 DNA: TGTGCCAGCAGCTTAGGGCAGGGCGTCCACAATGAGCAGTTCTTC. Translated: CASSLGQGVHNEQFF.

The chain joins TRBV14 to TRBJ2-6; tentative D call: TRBD1 (6 bases). Trimming removed 2 bases from V and 1 base from J, with 15 bases in between. The CDR3 runs 18 residues. The germline V gene has CDR1 SGHDN and CDR2 FVKESK. CDR3: CASSQRPGARSGANVLTF. CDR3 in DNA: TGTGCCAGCAGCCAACGTCCAGGGGCTAGGTCTGGGGCCAACGTCCTGACTTTC.